A selection of T cell receptor beta chains follows, all from one sample in a study of cytomegalovirus exposure and HLA in healthy donors. Sequenced by immunoSEQ multiplex PCR; TCRdb stores in-frame clones only, minus some. This table has a few hundred thousand clones, approximately 86% appearing once. The sequenced sample was PBMCs. The source of these receptors is a man aged 25 to 45 in good health and CMV-seronegative. Each CDR3 is given with its conserved first and last residue. Size is stated for part of the rows, as once, few or many counts, or as a class when the clone is expanded.

V,J,size,CDR3
TRBV4-1,TRBJ2-7,few,CASSQETGTYEQYF
TRBV7-8,TRBJ2-7,.,CASSLGAYRGSYEQYF
TRBV6-5,TRBJ1-1,.,CASSYSSTGIAFF
TRBV11-2,TRBJ2-3,.,CASSLTLLVTDTQYF
TRBV10-1,TRBJ2-3,.,CASGLAGGFTDTQYF
TRBV2,TRBJ2-7,.,CASSARTGGFPYEQYF
TRBV19,TRBJ1-1,.,CASSARATARGMNTEAFF
TRBV5-1,TRBJ2-1,.,CASSEGLVTDEQFF
TRBV14,TRBJ2-2,.,CASSHYSSHTGELFF
TRBV2,TRBJ1-1,.,CASIGGRTEAFF
TRBV19,TRBJ1-5,.,CASSRGQVSNQPQHF
TRBV29-1,TRBJ1-2,few,CSVGTFDYGYTF
TRBV2,TRBJ1-6,.,CASSPSAGSPNSPLHF
TRBV2,TRBJ2-1,.,CASTDGDSNSYNEQFF
TRBV4-1,TRBJ2-1,.,CASSFIGQLYNEQFF
TRBV6-1,TRBJ1-2,.,CASSVGGRRYGYTF
TRBV6-1,TRBJ2-1,.,CASSFPSGGENEQFF
TRBV13,TRBJ2-3,.,CASSSSGGAPDTQYF
TRBV11-2,TRBJ2-7,few,CASSHPGGFLQYF
TRBV11-2,TRBJ2-1,.,CASSLVRGLGEQFF
TRBV18,TRBJ2-7,once,CASSPSTGTGSYEQYF